The TCR beta chain described here comes from a study of T cell repertoires in cytomegalovirus infection. Study-wide background: Indications of both CMV infection and matching HLA type were provided by public TCR beta signatures. The study's findings and limits: Carriers of CMV plus the relevant HLA were identified by cumulative public TCR beta family frequency.

Remarks on this clonotype: Antigen: not known.

One entry per CDR3 protein results from TCRdb running MiXCR on the reads. This sample has about 150,000 distinct CDR3 sequences, with about 20% found just once. Between the trimmed V and J ends, which lost 3 bases and 4 bases, there was a span of 14 bases. The CDR3 loop spans 15 amino acids. Sample: PBMCs. V is TRBV12-3 or TRBV12-4 and J is TRBJ2-3, with D perhaps given as TRBD1 or TRBD2 (5 bases each). The sequence derives from a human donor in good health (CMV status not recorded). Some clones in this sample may be carry-over from other donors' samples. CDR3 protein: CASSFRGPAADTQYF. For the CDR3, the DNA is TGTGCCAGCAGTTTTCGGGGCCCCGCGGCAGATACGCAGTATTTT.